The T cell receptor (beta chain) under discussion was sequenced for a study of beta chain features in type 1 diabetes. The wider study: The number of sorted cells examined across all samples was 107,917,701.

Sorted populations all exceeded 95% purity. Isolated RNA was reverse transcribed in full, so expressed TCRB transcripts were sequenced. Libraries were prepared by immunoSEQ multiplex PCR; TCRdb keeps only in-frame clonotypes and omits some of them. Of hundreds of thousands of clones listed, 30% were seen once; the top ten hold 0.05% to 0.07%. This TCR was recovered from a young man in good health. Sequenced material: naive CD4+ T cells from blood.

This chain's CDR3 is CASSQEVPNEQYF. CDR3 nucleotide sequence: TGCGCCAGCAGCCAAGAGGTCCCTAACGAGCAGTACTTC. The rearrangement uses TRBV4-1 and TRBJ2-7; no reliable D call. CDR3 length equals 13 residues. CDR1 and CDR2 from the germline V gene are MGHRA and YSYEKL. V was shortened by 0 bases and J by 5 bases, with 8 bases between the two germline ends.